The 13 T cell receptor beta chains below come from one sample, sequenced in a study of identical twins. From the 5' RACE reads, TCRdb called clonotypes with MiXCR, one entry per CDR3 protein. The repertoire holds 1,800,000 or so distinct CDR3 sequences, with more than 30% as singletons. The sample was cord blood. These receptors all stem from a newborn girl in good health.

The V and J genes are TRBV18 and TRBJ1-2, with 7 bases lining up with TRBD1. The CDR3 extends over 14 amino acids. CDR1 KGHSH and CDR2 LQKENI come from the germline V gene. With V trimmed by 1 base and J by 4 bases, 3 bases remained unmatched. Here the CDR3 DNA reads TGTGCCAGCTCACCACGGGAGGGGGCCTATGGCTACACCTTC. It specifies CASSPREGAYGYTF.

This clonotype has just a few counts. The V and J genes are TRBV11-2 and TRBJ1-2; D is unresolved. This CDR3 comprises 16 residues. Germline CDR1 SGHAT, CDR2 FQNNGV. V lost 1 base and J lost 4, with 16 bases in between. CDR3 loop: CASSLVMRVPGYGYTF. CDR3 DNA: TGTGCCAGCAGCTTAGTAATGAGGGTACCGGGCTATGGCTACACCTTC.

The genes are TRBV14 and TRBJ2-7; D gene uncertain. From germline, CDR1 is SGHDN and CDR2 FVKESK. Trimming took 0 bases from V and 7 from J, leaving 10 bases between them. The CDR3 runs to 13 residues. The CDR3 DNA reads as TGTGCCAGCAGCCAAGATTGGTTAAATGAGCAGTACTTC. Translating gives CASSQDWLNEQYF.

V usage is TRBV3-1 and J usage is TRBJ2-7; tentative D call: TRBD2 (6 bases). This CDR3 has 19 residues. V shed 1 base and J shed 0 bases, with 22 bases lying between them. The germline CDR1 and CDR2 sequences are LGHDT and YNNKEL (reference sequence). In nucleotides, the CDR3 is TGTGCCAGCAGCCAAGGAAAGGGCAAGCCGTCGGGGGTCTCCTACGAGCAGTACTTC. Its protein is CASSQGKGKPSGVSYEQYF.

The CDR3 loop is CASSLRASSYNEQYF. The CDR3 DNA reads as TGTGCCAGCAGTTTGAGGGCAAGCTCCTACAATGAGCAGTACTTC. The V and J genes are TRBV12-3 or TRBV12-4 and TRBJ2-1, with a possible D match to TRBD2 (5 bases). The assigned J gene may be wrong: the sequence end matches TRBJ2-7 better. This CDR3 region has 15 residues.

This chain links TRBV7-2 with TRBJ2-7; 8 nucleotides align to TRBD1. Unmatched junction bases numbered 12, after V lost 5 bases and J lost 3 bases. Germline V gives CDR1 SGHTA, CDR2 FQGNSA. The CDR3 is 16 amino acids. CDR3 in amino acids: CASSPTTGVVVYEQYF. The CDR3 DNA is TGTGCCAGCAGCCCGACGACAGGGGTGGTAGTCTACGAGCAGTACTTC.

The table lists this clonotype with a few counts. The chain links TRBV20-1 to TRBJ2-7; weak D call: TRBD2 (5 bases). V was clipped by 2 bases and J by 10 bases, with 12 bases between them. The CDR3 spans 11 residues. Per the germline V gene, CDR1 is DFQATT and CDR2 is SNEGSKA (reference sequence). CDR3 DNA sequence: TGCAGTGCTAGACCCCGGACTTCCCAGTACTTC. It specifies CSARPRTSQYF.

The rearrangement links TRBV27 to TRBJ2-4, with D perhaps matching TRBD2 (5 bases). Trimming took 2 bases from V and 3 from J, leaving 11 bases between them. Germline CDR1 reads MNHEY; CDR2 reads SMNVEV (reference sequence). This CDR3 comprises 15 residues. For the CDR3, the DNA is TGTGCCAGCAGTTTAGCGTGGGGAGTCAAAAACATTCAGTACTTC. It translates to CASSLAWGVKNIQYF.

This clonotype was seen a few times. The rearrangement links TRBV6-2 or TRBV6-3 to TRBJ1-6; 7 bases map to TRBD1. V was pared by 2 bases and J by 8 bases, with 0 bases of the junction left unmatched. The CDR3 runs 13 residues. The germline gives CDR1 MNHEY, CDR2 SVGEGT. The CDR3 bases are TGTGCCAGCAGTTACGACAGGGATTCACCCCTCCACTTT. As protein: CASSYDRDSPLHF.

This clonotype was detected a few times. The genes are TRBV20-1 and TRBJ2-3; 12 bases fit TRBD2. Germline trimming cut 0 bases from V and 1 base from J; bases unmatched to any gene: 5. CDR1 DFQATT and CDR2 SNEGSKA come from the germline V gene (reference sequence). CDR3 size: 17 residues. The DNA of the CDR3 is TGCAGTGCTAGAGAGGTGGCTAGCGGGAGGGGCACAGATACGCAGTATTTT. Translation: CSAREVASGRGTDTQYF.

This clonotype came up a few times. This chain links TRBV2 with TRBJ2-5; maybe TRBD1 (6 bases). The CDR3 spans 14 residues. The V end lost 7 bases, the J end lost 2 bases, and 14 bases lay between the germline ends. Germline CDR1 is SNHLY and CDR2 is FYNNEI. CDR3 sequence reads: CASNRAVPQETQYF. The CDR3 nucleotides read TGTGCCAGCAACAGGGCCGTCCCACAAGAGACCCAGTACTTC.

This clonotype was counted only a few times. The chain couples TRBV5-1 to TRBJ1-4, with 7 nucleotides matching TRBD1. This CDR3 region has 15 residues. In germline, CDR1 is SGHRS, CDR2 YFSETQ. With V trimmed by 0 bases and J by 7 bases, 6 bases remained unmatched. The CDR3 DNA reads as TGCGCCAGCAGCTTGGCCTCTACAGGGGCTGAAAAACTGTTTTTT. It codes for CASSLASTGAEKLFF.

The chain carries TRBV20-1 and TRBJ2-4; 7 bases map to TRBD1. The end of the DNA fits TRBJ2-7 better, so the J call may be wrong. Germline V gene data show CDR1 as DFQATT and CDR2 as SNEGSKA (reference sequence). The CDR3 consists of 14 residues. CDR3 region: CSARGQTHPYEQYF. Written as DNA, the CDR3 is TGCAGTGCTAGGGGACAGACCCATCCCTACGAGCAGTACTTC.